The 8 T cell receptor beta chains below come from one sample, sequenced in a study of molecular identifiers for immune sequencing clone quantification. TCRdb analysed the PCR reads with MiXCR anew, one entry per CDR3 protein. This table holds some 680,000 distinct CDR3 sequences, 25% found once. The sample taken for sequencing was naive CD8+ T cells from blood, with Jurkat cell RNA spiked in. Subset reported: FACS-sorted CD8+CD4-CCR7+CD45RA+ naive T cells. These receptor sequences come from a human donor in good health. Some libraries in this study had Jurkat cell RNA spiked in.

About this clonotype: A much more abundant neighbour one base away suggests this may be a read error. The rearrangement joins TRBV7-6 to TRBJ2-5, with D uncertain. The CDR3 totals 14 residues. In germline, CDR1 is SGHVS, CDR2 FNYEAQ. The CDR3 spells CASSPQTYQETQHF. The CDR3 nucleotides read TGTGCCAGCAGCCCACAGACGTACCAAGAGACCCAGCACTTC.

This clonotype was seen at least ten times. The chain carries TRBV6-2 or TRBV6-3 and TRBJ2-5, with D possibly being TRBD2 (5 bases). CDR3 size: 16 residues. The germline V and J ends were trimmed by 0 bases and 3 bases, with 14 bases remaining between them. The V gene's germline CDR1 is MNHEY and CDR2 SVGEGT. The CDR3 DNA is TGTGCCAGCAGTTACTCCCTCCATTTGGGAGAAGAGACCCAGTACTTC. This sequence encodes CASSYSLHLGEETQYF.

This clonotype showed up just a few times. V and J are TRBV19 and TRBJ2-1; 8 positions match TRBD1. The V segment lost 4 bases and the J segment 0 bases; nucleotides outside the gene matches: 2. The V gene's germline CDR1 is LNHDA and CDR2 SQIVND (reference sequence). CDR3 length: 15 amino acids. The CDR3 DNA sequence: TGTGCCAGTAGTAGGGGACAGGCCTCCTACAATGAGCAGTTCTTC. As protein: CASSRGQASYNEQFF. Variable domain in full (rest from reference TRBV19 and TRBJ2-1): DGGITQSPKYLFRKEGQNVTLSCEQNLNHDAMYWYRQDPGQGLRLIYYSQIVNDFQKGDIAEGYSVSREKKESFPLTVTSAQKNPTAFYLCASSRGQASYNEQFFGPGTRLTVL.

This clonotype was recorded at least ten times. A junction boundary mismatches the germline segment, possibly from a read error. The chain employs TRBV5-3 and TRBJ1-1; D is possibly TRBD1 (5 bases). TRBV5-3 is an ORF; its function is uncertain. The CDR3 covers 14 residues. The CDR3 sequence: CASSLGGSNTEAFF. The CDR3 coding sequence is TGCGCCAGCAGCTTGGGGGGGTCGAACACTGAAGCTTTCTTT.

This clonotype was recorded at least ten times. This chain connects TRBV12-3 or TRBV12-4 to TRBJ1-1; the D is unclear. The ends were cut back, 3 bases at V and 6 bases at J, with 11 bases in the middle. The CDR3 totals 13 residues. The CDR3 loop reads CASSFRDPAEAFF. The DNA of the CDR3 is TGTGCCAGCAGTTTTCGGGATCCAGCTGAAGCTTTCTTT.

In regard to this clonotype: A much larger clone differs from this one at a single base, so this may be a read error. The CDR3 sequence: CASSGPRPDLDEQFF. In DNA, the CDR3 is TGTGCCAGCAGCGGCCCAAGACCGGATTTGGATGAGCAGTTCTTC. The chain has TRBV6-2 or TRBV6-3 and TRBJ2-1; D is uncertain. V was trimmed by 6 bases and J by 8 bases, leaving 20 bases between them. Per germline, CDR1 MNHEY and CDR2 SVGEGT. This CDR3 has 15 residues.

This chain joins TRBV4-1 and TRBJ2-2; tentatively, D is TRBD1 (6 bases). V gave up 4 bases and J gave up 6 bases, with 15 bases separating them. Germline values: CDR1 MGHRA, CDR2 YSYEKL. The CDR3 loop spans 15 amino acids. CDR3 protein: CASSLHRENAGELFF. As DNA, the CDR3 is TGCGCCAGCAGCCTCCACAGGGAAAACGCCGGGGAGCTGTTTTTT.

V is TRBV11-2 and J is TRBJ2-1, with 8 bases aligning to TRBD2. There are 16 residues in the CDR3. After removal of 5 bases from V and 7 bases from J, the junction contained 13 bases not matched to a gene. CDR1 and CDR2 (germline): SGHAT, FQNNGV. Here the CDR3 DNA reads TGTGCCAGCAGCCCAGAGCGGGGGACTGAAACTAATGAGCAGTTCTTC. Protein: CASSPERGTETNEQFF. Full variable domain (remainder filled in from reference TRBV11-2 and TRBJ2-1): EAGVAQSPRYKIIEKRQSVAFWCNPISGHATLYWYQQILGQGPKLLIQFQNNGVVDDSQLPKDRFSAERLKGVDSTLKIQPAKLEDSAVYLCASSPERGTETNEQFFGPGTRLTVL.